Listed below are T cell receptor beta chains from one sample, sequenced in a study of cytomegalovirus exposure and HLA in healthy donors. Here immunoSEQ multiplex PCR was the method, and the copy in TCRdb shows in-frame clones only, minus some. The data show about 160,000 clones, approximately 78% seen once. The material sequenced was PBMCs. The source is a girl aged 2 to 9 in good health and CMV-seropositive. Each CDR3 is given without its conserved first and last residue. D genes are given only for firm matches. Clone size, where shown, is once, few, many, or a class for clones that have expanded.

v_gene	j_gene	abundance	d_gene	CDR3aa
TRBV4-1	TRBJ2-5	once	TRBD2	ASSQRGSGRVRETQY
TRBV13	TRBJ2-7	-	TRBD1	ASSSPGQGVYEQY
TRBV5-1	TRBJ1-2	-	TRBD1	ASSLWDSPYGYT
TRBV28	TRBJ1-4	-	-	ASSSLTARGEKLF
TRBV6-4	TRBJ2-3	few	-	ASSDSRGTDTQY
TRBV7-2	TRBJ2-1	-	-	ASSSPSVEEQF
TRBV2	TRBJ2-5	-	TRBD1	ASSTGDPETQY
TRBV30	TRBJ1-4	few	TRBD1	AWSLGDSAHEKLF
TRBV7-9	TRBJ2-5	-	TRBD2	ASSAKAGPQETQY
TRBV4-2	TRBJ2-1	-	TRBD1	ASSQSTGQGDEQF
TRBV30	TRBJ1-2	-	TRBD1	AWSRTGAGYT
TRBV28	TRBJ1-4	-	TRBD1	ASSAQGTNEKLF
TRBV27	TRBJ2-2	few	-	ASRETLNTGELF
TRBV6-5	TRBJ2-7	-	-	ASSPISDGAGEQY
TRBV10-3	TRBJ2-1	-	-	AINPRSSYNEQF
TRBV2	TRBJ2-1	-	TRBD2	ASSEDLAGSYNEQF
TRBV7-6	TRBJ2-1	-	TRBD2	ASSKRLAGNESDEQF